One and the same sample provided the 26 T cell receptor beta chains below, sequenced in a study of Graves' ophthalmopathy and Graves' hyperthyroidism. Researchers took RNA transcripts and amplified TCR beta CDR3 regions from them. HTBI primers were employed in first-round RT-PCR, then a second-round multiplex PCR followed. TCRdb ran MiXCR on the multiplex PCR reads and lists one entry per CDR3 protein. Seen here are 680,000 or so distinct CDR3 sequences, around a fifth observed once, and the top ten hold more than 5.5%. Sequencing was performed on peripheral blood. All receptors come from a young woman with stable Graves' hyperthyroidism. Some clones in this sample may be carry-over from other donors' samples.

In its sample, this clonotype was seen many times. The rearrangement uses TRBV12-3 or TRBV12-4 and TRBJ2-5, with a possible D match to TRBD1 (6 bases). V was shortened by 6 bases and J by 4 bases, with 21 bases between the two germline ends. This CDR3 is 16 amino acids long. The CDR3 reads CASSLGLMGAGETQYF. The CDR3 region has the DNA TGTGCCAGCAGCCTTGGCCTGATGGGGGCTGGAGAGACCCAGTACTTC.

The rearrangement joins TRBV6-2 or TRBV6-3 to TRBJ2-5; possible D gene TRBD1, 5 bases. Trimming cost V 6 bases and J 1 base, with 15 bases left between them. Germline V gene lookup returns CDR1 MNHEY and CDR2 SVGEGT. The CDR3 is made up of 15 amino acids. CDR3 residues: CASRPGHKIQETQYF. As DNA, the CDR3 is TGTGCCAGCAGACCCGGACACAAGATCCAAGAGACCCAGTACTTC.

This clonotype was observed at least ten times. The chain combines TRBV6-1 with TRBJ1-6; TRBD1 is a possible D gene (5 bases). In germline, CDR1 is MNHNS, CDR2 SASEGT. Trimming pared 6 bases from V and 7 bases from J, leaving 19 bases between. CDR3 size: 16 residues. The CDR3 is CASRSKPRDVNSPLHF. The CDR3 DNA follows: TGTGCCAGCAGATCCAAACCCAGGGACGTGAATTCACCCCTCCACTTT.

This clonotype appeared a few times. This rearrangement joins TRBV7-9 to TRBJ1-6; possible D gene TRBD1, 6 bases. Trimming cost V 5 bases and J 5 bases, with 16 bases left between them. The CDR3 runs 16 residues. Germline values: CDR1 SEHNR, CDR2 FQNEAQ (reference sequence). As DNA, the CDR3 is TGTGCCAGCAGCGCCCAATGGGGGGCCAATAATTCACCCCTCCACTTT. This codes for CASSAQWGANNSPLHF.

This clonotype was picked up many times. Relative to the germline gene, one junction end is altered; a read error may explain this. The rearrangement uses TRBV6-5 and TRBJ2-4; the match to TRBD2 covers 7 bases. This CDR3 is 18 amino acids long. Germline lookup yields CDR1 MNHEY and CDR2 SVGAGI. The CDR3 DNA is TGTGCCAGCAGTTACGGAGCTAGCGGAGGGGTAGCCAAAAACATTAAGTACTTC. It yields the protein CASSYGASGGVAKNIKYF.

The rearrangement links TRBV5-1 to TRBJ2-7, with D tentatively TRBD1 or TRBD2 (5 bases each). This CDR3 region has 16 residues. The germline gives CDR1 SGHRS, CDR2 YFSETQ. Trimming cost V 0 bases and J 1 base, with 14 bases left between them. CDR3 region: CASSLAEGLPSYEQYF. The CDR3 nucleotides read TGCGCCAGCAGCTTGGCCGAGGGGCTTCCATCCTACGAGCAGTACTTC.

Ten or more counts support this clonotype. V and J are TRBV5-1 and TRBJ2-2; D unresolved. The CDR3 sequence is 14 residues long. Germline values: CDR1 SGHRS, CDR2 YFSETQ. Trimming left V 2 bases short and J 4 bases short, with 9 bases between. CDR3 in amino acids: CASSFRPSTGELFF. CDR3 sequence (DNA): TGCGCCAGCAGCTTTCGACCGAGCACCGGGGAGCTGTTTTTT.

This clonotype was observed many times. An end of the junction differs from the germline gene, which may be a read error. V usage is TRBV6-5 and J usage is TRBJ1-1; no definite D call. CDR1 and CDR2 from the germline V gene are MNHEY and SVGAGI. The CDR3 is 16 amino acids. In DNA, the CDR3 is TGTGCCAGCAGTTACGGGAGGGCGACGAGGGCCACTGGAGCTTTCTTT. Translation: CASSYGRATRATGAFF.

This clonotype has ten or more counts. This rearrangement joins TRBV6-2 or TRBV6-3 to TRBJ1-2; 7 bases align to TRBD1. There are 14 residues in the CDR3. CDR1 is MNHEY and CDR2 is SVGEGT in the germline V gene. Losses at the gene ends were 6 bases for V and 1 base for J; bases not matched to a gene: 5. This chain's CDR3 is CASRTGTDNYGYTF. The CDR3 nucleotides are TGTGCCAGCAGGACCGGGACAGATAACTATGGCTACACCTTC.

The chain couples TRBV28 to TRBJ1-1; 8 nucleotides line up with TRBD1. Trimming took 7 bases from V and 5 from J; bases not matched to a gene: 6. The germline V gene encodes CDR1 MDHEN and CDR2 SYDVKM. The CDR3 loop spans 13 amino acids. The CDR3 region is CASTDTGGTEAFF. DNA of the CDR3: TGTGCCAGCACAGATACAGGGGGAACTGAAGCTTTCTTT.

With regard to this clonotype: The CDR3 end shows no conserved phenylalanine or tryptophan, and so a read error is likely. The chain carries TRBV20-1 and TRBJ1-5; D possibly corresponds to TRBD1 (6 bases). The CDR3 is 18 amino acids. V dropped 2 bases and J dropped 2 bases, with 22 bases sitting between them. Germline V gene sequence: CDR1 DFQATT, CDR2 SNEGSKA (reference sequence). The CDR3 spells CSARHPGTWWKGNQPQHL. The CDR3 DNA is TGCAGTGCTAGACATCCCGGGACATGGTGGAAAGGCAATCAGCCCCAGCATCTT.

This clonotype was recorded many times. This chain links TRBV29-1 with TRBJ2-7, with 9 bases lining up with TRBD2. V dropped 2 bases and J dropped 3; count of bases not matched to a gene: 5. This CDR3 is 14 amino acids long. CDR1 and CDR2 (germline): SQVTM, ANQGSEA. CDR3 bases: TGCAGCGTTGAAACCCTAGCGGGGAACTACGAGCAGTACTTC. Translating it yields CSVETLAGNYEQYF.

This clonotype has ten or more counts. This sequence joins TRBV27 and TRBJ2-7; D remains ambiguous. The CDR3 is 14 residues long. In germline, CDR1 is MNHEY, CDR2 SMNVEV (reference sequence). Trimming cost V 4 bases and J 3 bases, with 13 bases left between them. The CDR3 loop is CASSSPYSLYEQYF. The CDR3 region has the DNA TGTGCCAGCAGTTCACCATATTCGCTCTACGAGCAGTACTTC.

This clonotype has a count of ten or more. The chain has TRBV19 and TRBJ2-7; the D gene is possibly TRBD2 (5 bases). This CDR3 is 13 amino acids long. Trimming shortened V by 6 bases and J by 3 bases, and 12 bases separated the two germline ends. In germline, CDR1 is LNHDA, CDR2 SQIVND (reference sequence). The CDR3 spells CASSLHGDYEQYF. The CDR3 DNA is TGTGCCAGTAGCCTCCACGGGGACTACGAGCAGTACTTC.

The chain employs TRBV7-2 and TRBJ2-7; D is possibly TRBD2 (5 bases). The V gene lost 1 base and the J gene lost 4 bases, with 8 bases spanning the gap. Germline-derived CDR1 and CDR2 are SGHTA and FQGNSA. CDR3 length equals 13 residues. In nucleotides, the CDR3 is TGTGCCAGCAGCTTAGTCGGGATATACGAGCAGTACTTC. It encodes CASSLVGIYEQYF.

J is TRBJ2-2 and V is TRBV7-2; D is possibly TRBD2 (6 bases). V lost 0 bases and J 1 base, leaving 15 bases between the germline ends. From germline, CDR1 is SGHTA and CDR2 FQGNSA. The CDR3 contains 18 residues. Written as DNA, the CDR3 is TGTGCCAGCAGCTTAGCCCCCTACGCGGGGAAGAACACCGGGGAGCTGTTTTTT. As protein: CASSLAPYAGKNTGELFF.

Ten or more counts support this clonotype. The CDR3: CASSRRGGQGDTGANVLTF. The CDR3 bases are TGTGCCAGCAGCCGAAGGGGTGGACAGGGGGATACTGGGGCCAACGTCCTGACTTTC. The chain carries TRBV11-2 and TRBJ2-6, with TRBD1 matching 10 bases. The trim removed 5 bases at V and 2 bases at J, leaving 12 bases unmatched. This CDR3 has 19 residues. The germline V gene has CDR1 SGHAT and CDR2 FQNNGV.

This clonotype was seen at least ten times. This chain joins TRBV11-2 and TRBJ2-7; D may be TRBD1 or TRBD2 (5 bases each). The V gene lost 5 bases and the J gene lost 7 bases, with 24 bases spanning the gap. The CDR3 extends over 16 amino acids. Germline CDR1 reads SGHAT; CDR2 reads FQNNGV. This chain's CDR3 is CASSPKVKPGTGEQYF. The CDR3 bases are TGTGCCAGCAGCCCGAAAGTCAAGCCCGGGACGGGGGAGCAGTACTTC.

This clonotype appeared many times. J is TRBJ1-2 and V is TRBV28; maybe TRBD1 (5 bases). Germline V lookup: CDR1 MDHEN, CDR2 SYDVKM. This CDR3 region has 17 residues. The ends were cut back, 1 base at V and 5 bases at J, with 20 bases in the middle. CDR3 protein: CASSLLAGDPGGYGYTF. The CDR3 nucleotides read TGTGCCAGCAGTTTATTGGCGGGGGACCCGGGAGGTTATGGCTACACCTTC.

This clonotype was detected only a few times. The chain combines TRBV11-3 with TRBJ1-3; tentatively, D is TRBD1 (6 bases). The CDR3 covers 15 residues. Trimming left V 5 bases short and J 4 bases short, with 15 bases between. CDR1 and CDR2 (germline): SGHNT, YENEEA. This CDR3 reads CASSLAGASGNTIYF. In DNA form, the CDR3 reads TGTGCCAGCAGCCTCGCGGGGGCGTCGGGAAACACCATATATTTT.

There are many counts of this clonotype. The chain links TRBV10-3 to TRBJ1-1, with a possible D match to TRBD1 (6 bases). Germline assignment: CDR1 ENHRY and CDR2 SYGVKD. The CDR3 loop spans 12 amino acids. The V end lost 11 bases, the J end lost 6 bases, and 16 bases lay between the germline ends. The DNA for the CDR3 is TGTGCCGTCGCAGAGGGGGACGCTGAAGCTTTCTTT. Its translation is CAVAEGDAEAFF.

The CDR3 DNA reads TGTGCCACCAGCAGAGATAATACGGGGGAGCTGTTTTTT. Translated, it gives CATSRDNTGELFF. This rearrangement joins TRBV15 to TRBJ2-2; no reliable D call. Deletions cut 0 bases from V and 8 bases from J, with 7 bases between. The CDR3 runs 13 residues. CDR1 is LNHNV and CDR2 is YYDKDF in the germline V gene (reference sequence).

V and J are TRBV11-2 and TRBJ1-1; 9 bases match TRBD1. The CDR3 is 16 amino acids. The V and J ends lost 2 bases and 1 base, in that order; junction bases with no gene match: 5. The V gene's germline CDR1 is SGHAT and CDR2 FQNNGV. The CDR3 region is CASSLLPGQGNTEAFF. DNA of the CDR3: TGTGCCAGCAGCTTACTACCGGGACAGGGGAACACTGAAGCTTTCTTT.

This clonotype was seen many times. This chain links TRBV4-1 with TRBJ1-2, with D uncertain. Germline CDR1 is MGHRA and CDR2 is YSYEKL. V lost 2 bases and J 2 bases, leaving 6 bases between the germline ends. The CDR3 runs to 13 residues. CDR3 residues: CASSQTGNYGYTF. CDR3 nucleotide sequence: TGCGCCAGCAGCCAAACGGGAAACTATGGCTACACCTTC.

This clonotype was detected many times. V is TRBV11-1 and J is TRBJ1-3, with 9 nucleotides matching TRBD1. The CDR3 consists of 15 residues. The ends lost 5 bases at V and 4 bases at J; junction bases unmatched: 6. Germline V lookup: CDR1 SGHAT, CDR2 FQDESV (reference sequence). Here the CDR3 reads CASSAGTGSGNTIYF. CDR3 bases: TGTGCCAGCAGCGCCGGGACAGGGTCAGGAAACACCATATATTTT.

In this sample, this clonotype turned up many times. The chain joins TRBV6-1 to TRBJ2-7, with D uncertain. The germline V and J ends were trimmed by 1 base and 2 bases, with 3 bases remaining between them. This CDR3 is 12 amino acids long. CDR1 and CDR2 from the germline V gene are MNHNS and SASEGT. CDR3 nucleotide sequence: TGTGCCAGCAGTGAAGTTGCCTACGAGCAGTACTTC. Translation gives CASSEVAYEQYF.